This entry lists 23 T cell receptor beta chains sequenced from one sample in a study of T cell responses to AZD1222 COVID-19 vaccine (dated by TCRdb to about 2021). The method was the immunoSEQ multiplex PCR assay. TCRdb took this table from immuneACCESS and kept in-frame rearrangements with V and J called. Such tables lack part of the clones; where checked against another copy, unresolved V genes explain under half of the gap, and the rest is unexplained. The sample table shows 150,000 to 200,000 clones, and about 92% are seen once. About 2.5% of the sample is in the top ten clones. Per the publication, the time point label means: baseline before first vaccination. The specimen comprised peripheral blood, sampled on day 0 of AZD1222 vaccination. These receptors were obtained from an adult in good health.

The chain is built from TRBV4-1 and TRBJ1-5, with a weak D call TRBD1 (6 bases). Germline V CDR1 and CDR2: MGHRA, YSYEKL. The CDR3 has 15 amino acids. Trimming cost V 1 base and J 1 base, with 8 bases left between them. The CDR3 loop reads CASSQGTVSNQPQHF. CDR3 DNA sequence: TGCGCCAGCAGCCAAGGGACAGTGAGCAATCAGCCCCAGCATTTT.

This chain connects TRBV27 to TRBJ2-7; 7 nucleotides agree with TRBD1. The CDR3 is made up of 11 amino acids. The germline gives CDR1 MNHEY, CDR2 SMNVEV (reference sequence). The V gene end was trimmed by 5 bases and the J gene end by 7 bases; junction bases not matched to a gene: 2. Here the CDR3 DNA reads TGTGCCAGCAGTCCCAGGGGGGAGCAGTACTTC. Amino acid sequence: CASSPRGEQYF.

The CDR3 is CASSDRGEFKNIQYF. CDR3 DNA: TGTGCCAGCAGTGATAGGGGGGAATTCAAAAACATTCAGTACTTC. The chain uses TRBV6-1 and TRBJ2-4; perhaps D is TRBD1 or TRBD2 (6 bases each). Germline CDR1 MNHNS, CDR2 SASEGT. The V gene lost 3 bases and the J gene lost 3 bases, with 12 bases spanning the gap. The CDR3 length is 15 residues.

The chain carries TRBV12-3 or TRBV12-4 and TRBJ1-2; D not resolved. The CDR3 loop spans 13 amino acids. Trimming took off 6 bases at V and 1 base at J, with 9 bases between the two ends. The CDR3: CASSQDRNYGYTF. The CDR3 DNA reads TGTGCCAGCAGCCAGGACCGTAACTATGGCTACACCTTC.

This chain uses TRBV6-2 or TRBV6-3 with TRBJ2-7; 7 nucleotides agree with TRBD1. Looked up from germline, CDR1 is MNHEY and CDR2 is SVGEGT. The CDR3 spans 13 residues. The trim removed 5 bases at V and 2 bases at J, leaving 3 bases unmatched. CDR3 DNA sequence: TGTGCCAGCAGTAGGGACAGACCCTACGAGCAGTACTTC. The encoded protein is CASSRDRPYEQYF.

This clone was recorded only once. CDR3: CASSPGGSYNEQFF. CDR3 nucleotides: TGTGCCAGCAGCCCCGGGGGCTCCTACAATGAGCAGTTCTTC. The rearrangement links TRBV27 to TRBJ2-1; D perhaps matches TRBD2 (6 bases). Germline V gene sequence: CDR1 MNHEY, CDR2 SMNVEV (reference sequence). Trimming pared 6 bases from V and 0 bases from J, leaving 9 bases between. This CDR3 contains 14 residues.

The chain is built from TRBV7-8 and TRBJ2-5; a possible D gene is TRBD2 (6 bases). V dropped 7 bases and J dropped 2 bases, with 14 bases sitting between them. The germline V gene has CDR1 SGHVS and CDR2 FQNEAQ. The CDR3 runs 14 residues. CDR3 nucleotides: TGTGCCAGCAACCGCGCTGGGGGGCAAGAGACCCAGTACTTC. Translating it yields CASNRAGGQETQYF. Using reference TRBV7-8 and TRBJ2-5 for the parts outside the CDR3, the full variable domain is GAGVSQSPRYKVAKRGQDVALRCDPISGHVSLFWYQQALGQGPEFLTYFQNEAQLDKSGLPSDRFFAERPEGSVSTLKIQRTQQEDSAVYLCASNRAGGQETQYFGPGTRLLVL.

CDR3 sequence (DNA): TGTGCCAGCTCACCGCCGGCTCAAAATGAAAAACTGTTTTTT. Its protein is CASSPPAQNEKLFF. The chain carries TRBV18 and TRBJ1-4, with D uncertain. The CDR3 length is 14 residues. V gave up 3 bases and J gave up 5 bases, with 10 bases separating them. CDR1 is KGHSH and CDR2 is LQKENI in the germline V gene. The complete variable domain, with remaining parts taken from reference TRBV18 and TRBJ1-4, reads NAGVMQNPRHLVRRRGQEARLRCSPMKGHSHVYWYRQLPEEGLKFMVYLQKENIIDESGMPKERFSAEFPKEGPSILRIQQVVRGDSAAYFCASSPPAQNEKLFFGSGTQLSVL.

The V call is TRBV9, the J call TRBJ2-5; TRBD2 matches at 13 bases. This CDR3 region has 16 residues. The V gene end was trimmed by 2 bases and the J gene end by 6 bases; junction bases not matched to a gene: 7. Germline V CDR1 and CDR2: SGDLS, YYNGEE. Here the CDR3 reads CASSVYRTSGSQTQYF. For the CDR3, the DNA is TGTGCCAGCAGCGTCTACCGGACTAGCGGGAGTCAGACCCAGTACTTC.

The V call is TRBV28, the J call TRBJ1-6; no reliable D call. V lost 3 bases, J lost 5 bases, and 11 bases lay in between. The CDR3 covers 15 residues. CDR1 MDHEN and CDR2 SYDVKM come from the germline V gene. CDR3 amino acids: CASSLRRLDNSPLHF. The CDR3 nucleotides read TGTGCCAGCAGTTTGAGGAGGCTAGATAATTCACCCCTCCACTTT.

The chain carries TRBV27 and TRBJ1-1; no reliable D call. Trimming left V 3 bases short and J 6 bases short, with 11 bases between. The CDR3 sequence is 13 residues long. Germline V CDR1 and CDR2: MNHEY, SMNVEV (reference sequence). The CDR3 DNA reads TGTGCCAGCAGTTTCCTGTACGGACCTGAAGCTTTCTTT. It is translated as CASSFLYGPEAFF.

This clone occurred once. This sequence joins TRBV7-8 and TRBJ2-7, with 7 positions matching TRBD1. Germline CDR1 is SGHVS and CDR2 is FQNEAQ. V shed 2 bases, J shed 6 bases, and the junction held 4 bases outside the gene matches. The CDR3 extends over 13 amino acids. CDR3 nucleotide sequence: TGTGCCAGCAGCTTACCGACAGGGCGCGAGCAGTACTTC. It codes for CASSLPTGREQYF.

The CDR3 nucleotides read TGTGCCAGCAGTTACTCTAGTAACTATCAGCCCCAGCATTTT. Protein: CASSYSSNYQPQHF. The chain has TRBV6-5 and TRBJ1-5; D uncertain. Trimming cost V 0 bases and J 5 bases, with 8 bases left between them. The germline CDR1 and CDR2 sequences are MNHEY and SVGAGI. This CDR3 comprises 14 residues.

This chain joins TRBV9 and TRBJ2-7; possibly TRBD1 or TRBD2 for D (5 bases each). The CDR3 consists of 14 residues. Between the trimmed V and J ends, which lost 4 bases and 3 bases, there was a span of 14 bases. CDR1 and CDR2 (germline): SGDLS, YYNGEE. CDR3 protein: CASSPGTDNYEQYF. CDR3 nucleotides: TGTGCCAGCAGCCCCGGGACGGATAACTACGAGCAGTACTTC.

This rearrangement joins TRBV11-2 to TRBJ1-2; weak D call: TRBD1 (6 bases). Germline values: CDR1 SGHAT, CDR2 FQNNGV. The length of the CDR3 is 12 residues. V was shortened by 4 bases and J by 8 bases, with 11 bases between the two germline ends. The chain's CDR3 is CASSSDRFGYTF. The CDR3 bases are TGTGCCAGCAGCTCCGACAGGTTCGGCTACACCTTC.

The CDR3 loop is CASSLELAETNEQFF. CDR3 in DNA: TGCGCCAGCAGCTTGGAACTAGCGGAGACTAATGAGCAGTTCTTC. The V and J genes are TRBV5-1 and TRBJ2-1; 8 bases are a match to TRBD2. The CDR3 extends over 15 amino acids. Germline CDR1 SGHRS, CDR2 YFSETQ. With V trimmed by 0 bases and J by 7 bases, 6 bases remained unmatched.

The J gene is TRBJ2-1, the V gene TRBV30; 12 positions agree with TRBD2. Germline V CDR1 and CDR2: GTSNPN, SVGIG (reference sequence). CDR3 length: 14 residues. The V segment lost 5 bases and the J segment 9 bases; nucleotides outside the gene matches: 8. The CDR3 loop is CAWALAGGWGEQFF. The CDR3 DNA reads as TGTGCCTGGGCACTAGCGGGGGGATGGGGTGAGCAGTTCTTC.

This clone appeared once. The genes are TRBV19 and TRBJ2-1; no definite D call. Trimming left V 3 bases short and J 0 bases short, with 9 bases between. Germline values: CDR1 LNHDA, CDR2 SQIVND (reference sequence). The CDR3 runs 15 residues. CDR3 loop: CASSIRGSSYNEQFF. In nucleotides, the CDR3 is TGTGCCAGTAGTATTCGTGGAAGCTCCTACAATGAGCAGTTCTTC.

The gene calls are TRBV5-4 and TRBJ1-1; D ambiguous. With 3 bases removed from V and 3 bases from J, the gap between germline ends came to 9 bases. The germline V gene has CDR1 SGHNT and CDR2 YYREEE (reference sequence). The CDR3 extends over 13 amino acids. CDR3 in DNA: TGTGCCAGCAGCTCGAGGGTAGACACTGAAGCTTTCTTT. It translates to CASSSRVDTEAFF.

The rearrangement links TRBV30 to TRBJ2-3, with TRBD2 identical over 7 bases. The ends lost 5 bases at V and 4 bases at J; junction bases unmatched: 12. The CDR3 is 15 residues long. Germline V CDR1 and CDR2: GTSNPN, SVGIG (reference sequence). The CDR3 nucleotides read TGTGCCTGGGGAAGCTGGCGGGGGTTCGCAGATACGCAGTATTTT. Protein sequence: CAWGSWRGFADTQYF.

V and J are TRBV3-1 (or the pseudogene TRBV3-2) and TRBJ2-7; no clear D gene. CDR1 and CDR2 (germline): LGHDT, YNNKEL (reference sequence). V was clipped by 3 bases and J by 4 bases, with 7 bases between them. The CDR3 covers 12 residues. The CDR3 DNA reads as TGTGCCAGCAGCCAGTGGGGTTACGAGCAGTACTTC. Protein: CASSQWGYEQYF.

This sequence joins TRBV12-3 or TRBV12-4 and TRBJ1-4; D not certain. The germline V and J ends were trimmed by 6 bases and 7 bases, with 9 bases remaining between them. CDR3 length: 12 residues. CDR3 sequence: CASSRNREKLFF. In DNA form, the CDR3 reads TGTGCCAGCAGCCGTAATCGTGAAAAACTGTTTTTT.

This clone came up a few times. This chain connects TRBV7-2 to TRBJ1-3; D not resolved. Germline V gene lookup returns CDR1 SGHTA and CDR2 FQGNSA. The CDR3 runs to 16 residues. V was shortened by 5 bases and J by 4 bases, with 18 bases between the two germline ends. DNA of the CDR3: TGTGCCAGCAGCCAAGATCCGGGAGGTTCCGGAAACACCATATATTTT. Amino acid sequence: CASSQDPGGSGNTIYF.